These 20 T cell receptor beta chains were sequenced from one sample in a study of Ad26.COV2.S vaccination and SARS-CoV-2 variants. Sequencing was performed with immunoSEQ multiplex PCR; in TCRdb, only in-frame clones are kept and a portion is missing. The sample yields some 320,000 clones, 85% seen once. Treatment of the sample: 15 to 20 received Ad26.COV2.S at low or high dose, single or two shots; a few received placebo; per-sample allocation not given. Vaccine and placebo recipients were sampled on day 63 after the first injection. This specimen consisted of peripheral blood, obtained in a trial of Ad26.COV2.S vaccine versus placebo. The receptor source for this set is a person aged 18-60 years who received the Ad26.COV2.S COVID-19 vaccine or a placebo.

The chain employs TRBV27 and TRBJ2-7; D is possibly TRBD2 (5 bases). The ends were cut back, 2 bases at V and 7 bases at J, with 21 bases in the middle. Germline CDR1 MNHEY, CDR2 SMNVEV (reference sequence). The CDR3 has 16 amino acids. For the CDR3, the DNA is TGTGCCAGCAGTTTACTCTCCGGGGTCCGCCTTTTGGAGCAGTACTTC. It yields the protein CASSLLSGVRLLEQYF.

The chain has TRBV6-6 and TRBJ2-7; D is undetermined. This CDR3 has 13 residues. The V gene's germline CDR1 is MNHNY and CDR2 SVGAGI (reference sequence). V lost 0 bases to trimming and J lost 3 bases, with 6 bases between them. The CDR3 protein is CASSYSEYYEQYF. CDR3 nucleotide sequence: TGTGCCAGCAGTTACTCTGAATACTACGAGCAGTACTTC.

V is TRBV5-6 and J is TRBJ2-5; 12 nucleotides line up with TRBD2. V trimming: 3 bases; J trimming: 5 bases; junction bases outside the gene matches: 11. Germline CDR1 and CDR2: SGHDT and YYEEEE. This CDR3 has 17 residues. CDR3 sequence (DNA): TGTGCCAGCAGCTCGCTTACTAGCGGGGGGCCTCAGGAGACCCAGTACTTC. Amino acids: CASSSLTSGGPQETQYF.

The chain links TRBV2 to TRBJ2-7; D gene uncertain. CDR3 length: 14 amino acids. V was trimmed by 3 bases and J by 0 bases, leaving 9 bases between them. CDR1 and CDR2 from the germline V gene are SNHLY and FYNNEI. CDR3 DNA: TGTGCCAGCAGTGATTACACAGCCTCCTACGAGCAGTACTTC. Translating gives CASSDYTASYEQYF.

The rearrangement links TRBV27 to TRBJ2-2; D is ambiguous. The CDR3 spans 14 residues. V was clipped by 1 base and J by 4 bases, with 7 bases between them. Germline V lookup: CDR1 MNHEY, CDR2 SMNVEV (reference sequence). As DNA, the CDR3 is TGTGCCAGCAGTTTATATTCGGGCACCGGGGAGCTGTTTTTT. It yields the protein CASSLYSGTGELFF.

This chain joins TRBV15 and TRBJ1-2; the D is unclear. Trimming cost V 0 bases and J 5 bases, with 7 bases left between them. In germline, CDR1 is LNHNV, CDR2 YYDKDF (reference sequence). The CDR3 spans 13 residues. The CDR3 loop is CATSRDPGYGYTF. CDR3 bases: TGTGCCACCAGCAGAGACCCGGGTTATGGCTACACCTTC.

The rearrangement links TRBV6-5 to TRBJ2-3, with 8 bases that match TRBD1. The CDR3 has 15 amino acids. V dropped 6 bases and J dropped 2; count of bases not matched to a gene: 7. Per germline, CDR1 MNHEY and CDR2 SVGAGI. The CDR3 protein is CASRATGGHTDTQYF. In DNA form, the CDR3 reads TGTGCCAGCAGAGCCACAGGGGGACACACAGATACGCAGTATTTT.

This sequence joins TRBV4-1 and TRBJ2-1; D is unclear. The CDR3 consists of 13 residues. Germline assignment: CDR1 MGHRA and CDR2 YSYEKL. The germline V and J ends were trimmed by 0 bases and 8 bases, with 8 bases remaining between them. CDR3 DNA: TGCGCCAGCAGCCAAGATTTCTTCGATGAGCAGTTCTTC. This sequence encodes CASSQDFFDEQFF.

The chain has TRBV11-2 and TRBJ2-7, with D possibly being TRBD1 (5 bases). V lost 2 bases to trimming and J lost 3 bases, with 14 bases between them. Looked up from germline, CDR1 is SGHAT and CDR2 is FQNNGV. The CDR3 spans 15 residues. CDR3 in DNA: TGTGCCAGCAGCTTAAGTCCCCCGACAGACTACGAGCAGTACTTC. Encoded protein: CASSLSPPTDYEQYF.

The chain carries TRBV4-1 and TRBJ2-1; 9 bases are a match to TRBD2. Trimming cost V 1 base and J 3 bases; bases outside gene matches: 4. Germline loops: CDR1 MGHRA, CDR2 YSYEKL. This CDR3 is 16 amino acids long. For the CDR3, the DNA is TGCGCCAGCAGCCAAGCACGAGCGGGGGGCTACAATGAGCAGTTCTTC. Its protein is CASSQARAGGYNEQFF.

CDR3 loop: CASRRAGFANTGELFF. As DNA, the CDR3 is TGTGCCAGTAGACGAGCGGGGTTCGCGAACACCGGGGAGCTGTTTTTT. The V call is TRBV19, the J call TRBJ2-2; 7 bases line up with TRBD2. V shed 6 bases and J 0 bases; nucleotides not matched to a gene: 7. Germline-derived CDR1 and CDR2 are LNHDA and SQIVND (reference sequence). This CDR3 spans 16 amino acids.

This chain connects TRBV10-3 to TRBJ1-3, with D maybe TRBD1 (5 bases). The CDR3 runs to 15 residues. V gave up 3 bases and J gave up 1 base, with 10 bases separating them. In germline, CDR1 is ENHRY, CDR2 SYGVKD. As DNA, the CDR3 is TGTGCCATCAGTGAAGGGGTAATATCTGGAAACACCATATATTTT. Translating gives CAISEGVISGNTIYF.

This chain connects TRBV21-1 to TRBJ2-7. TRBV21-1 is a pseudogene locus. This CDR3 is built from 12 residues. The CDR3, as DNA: TGTGCCAGCAGCAAAGGGGGGAACGAGCAGTACTTC. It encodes CASSKGGNEQYF.

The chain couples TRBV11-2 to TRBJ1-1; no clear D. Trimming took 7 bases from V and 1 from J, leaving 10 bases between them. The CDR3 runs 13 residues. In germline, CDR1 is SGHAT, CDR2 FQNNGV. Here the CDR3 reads CASTPRRNTEAFF. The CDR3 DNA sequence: TGTGCCAGCACCCCAAGGCGGAACACTGAAGCTTTCTTT.

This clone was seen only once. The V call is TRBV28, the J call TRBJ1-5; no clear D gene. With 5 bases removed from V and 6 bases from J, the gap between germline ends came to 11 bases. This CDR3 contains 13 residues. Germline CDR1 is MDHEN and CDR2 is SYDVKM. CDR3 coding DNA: TGTGCCAGCAGTCCGATGGAAGGTCAGCCCCAGCATTTT. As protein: CASSPMEGQPQHF.

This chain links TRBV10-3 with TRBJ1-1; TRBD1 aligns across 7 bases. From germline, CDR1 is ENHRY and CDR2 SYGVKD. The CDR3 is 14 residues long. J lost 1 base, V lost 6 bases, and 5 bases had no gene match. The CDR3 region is CAISRQGGNTEAFF. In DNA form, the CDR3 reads TGTGCCATCAGCAGACAGGGCGGGAACACTGAAGCTTTCTTT.

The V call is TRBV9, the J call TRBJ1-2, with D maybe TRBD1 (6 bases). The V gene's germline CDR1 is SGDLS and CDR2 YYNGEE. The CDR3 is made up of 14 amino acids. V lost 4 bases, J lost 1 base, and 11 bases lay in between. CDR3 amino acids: CASSMTGDNYGYTF. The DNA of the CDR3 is TGTGCCAGCAGCATGACAGGAGATAACTATGGCTACACCTTC. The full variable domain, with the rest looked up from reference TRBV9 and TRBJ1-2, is DSGVTQTPKHLITATGQRVTLRCSPRSGDLSVYWYQQSLDQGLQFLIQYYNGEERAKGNILERFSAQQFPDLHSELNLSSLELGDSALYFCASSMTGDNYGYTFGSGTRLTVV.

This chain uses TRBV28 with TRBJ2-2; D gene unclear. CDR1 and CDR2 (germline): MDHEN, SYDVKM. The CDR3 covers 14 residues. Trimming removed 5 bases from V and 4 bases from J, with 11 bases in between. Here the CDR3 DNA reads TGTGCCAGCAGTCGTAGTGGGCGCACCGGGGAGCTGTTTTTT. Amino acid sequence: CASSRSGRTGELFF.

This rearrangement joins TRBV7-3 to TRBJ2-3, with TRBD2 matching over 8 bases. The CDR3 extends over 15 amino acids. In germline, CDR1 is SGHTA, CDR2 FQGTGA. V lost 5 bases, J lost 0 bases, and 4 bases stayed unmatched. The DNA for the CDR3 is TGTGCCAGCAGCGCGGGACTAGGAAGCACAGATACGCAGTATTTT. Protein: CASSAGLGSTDTQYF. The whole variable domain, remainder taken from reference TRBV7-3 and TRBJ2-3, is GAGVSQTPSNKVTEKGKYVELRCDPISGHTALYWYRQSLGQGPEFLIYFQGTGAADDSGLPNDRFFAVRPEGSVSTLKIQRTERGDSAVYLCASSAGLGSTDTQYFGPGTRLTVL.

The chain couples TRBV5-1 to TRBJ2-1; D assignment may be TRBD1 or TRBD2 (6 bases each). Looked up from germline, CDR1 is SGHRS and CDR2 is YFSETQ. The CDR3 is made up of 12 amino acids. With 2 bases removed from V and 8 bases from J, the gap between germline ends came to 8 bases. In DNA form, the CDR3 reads TGCGCCAGCAGCTTCGGGGGCCATGAGCAGTTCTTC. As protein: CASSFGGHEQFF.